This T cell receptor beta chain was captured by sequencing in a study of blood T cell repertoires in COVID-19. Study-wide background: The origin of the acute and convalescent COVID-19 samples was the United States, Italy and Spain.

Unmatched junction bases numbered 5, after V lost 4 bases and J lost 7 bases. This CDR3 region has 14 residues. Germline CDR1 is SGHRS and CDR2 is YFSETQ. Participant age was roughly 18 to 95 years, and participants resided in about two dozen US areas. Method: immunoSEQ multiplex PCR; TCRdb's copy keeps in-frame clones and lacks some. The repertoire has roughly 370,000 clones, about 87% of them found once; the top ten carry about 9.4%. The chain links TRBV5-1 to TRBJ1-4; 9 bases match TRBD1. This clonotype was obtained from a woman in her 50s who had recovered from COVID-19. Sequencing used PBMCs or T cells enriched from blood (not recorded which). The DNA of the CDR3 is TGCGCCAGCAGCCAGGGACAGGGAGGTGAAAAACTGTTTTTT. Its protein product is CASSQGQGGEKLFF.